This T cell receptor (beta chain) was sequenced during a study of beta chain features in type 1 diabetes. Researchers reported sorting CD4+ naive, central memory, regulatory and stem cell-like memory cells via CD45RO/CCR7/CD25/CD127/CD95/CD27. To note about this clone: Antigen specificity is unknown.

The CDR3 is made up of 11 amino acids. Germline V lookup: CDR1 DFQATT, CDR2 SNEGSKA (reference sequence). V lost 6 bases to trimming and J lost 3 bases, with 9 bases between them. Broader study findings: Among all four CD4+ subsets, Type 1 diabetes patients had TCRB CDR3s that were moderately but significantly shorter. More deletions and fewer insertions at VDJ junctions were found in patients with type 1 diabetes.

cDNA synthesis used the whole RNA isolate, giving expressed TCRB sequences. Only in-frame clones appear in the TCRdb table, and some are missing; sequencing was by immunoSEQ multiplex PCR. Here the sample spans about 700,000 clones, roughly 13% being singletons. The source of this sequence is a man younger than 35 with type 1 diabetes. Material for sequencing was naive CD4+ T cells from blood. The chain employs TRBV20-1 and TRBJ2-7; D is unclear. In DNA, the CDR3 is TGCAGTGCGGCGGAAATCTACGAGCAGTACTTC. Protein sequence: CSAAEIYEQYF.